This T cell receptor beta chain was sequenced during a study of blood T cell repertoires in COVID-19. In the authors' methods: The authors estimated nucleated cell counts from reference gene primer amplification. Generated by immunoSEQ multiplex PCR, the TCRdb table keeps only in-frame clones and is missing some. V, J and clone size are taken as reported in that table, and D and trimming were inferred from the DNA itself. In the table there are roughly 87,000 clones, roughly 75% of which are singletons. This clone was counted a few times. The CDR3 sequence is 13 residues long. Trimming left V 5 bases short and J 3 bases short, with 10 bases between. CDR1 LGHNA and CDR2 YNFKEQ come from the germline V gene.

Material for sequencing was peripheral blood. This chain uses TRBV4-2 with TRBJ1-2; D is possibly TRBD1 (6 bases). This TCR was recovered from a woman in her 50s with acute or convalescent COVID-19. The CDR3 spells CASSIDRYYGYTF. The CDR3 DNA is TGTGCCAGCAGCATAGACAGGTACTATGGCTACACCTTC.